Listed below are T cell receptor beta chains from one sample, sequenced in a study of CD8 T cells in ankylosing spondylitis. TCRdb re-called the 5' RACE reads through MiXCR, storing one row per CDR3 protein. The sample includes about 90,000 distinct CDR3 sequences, around 8.5% seen only once; the top ten take approximately 30%. The sequenced material came from blood, either unsorted or a sorted T cell fraction (not recorded which). Source of these receptors: a male donor with ankylosing spondylitis. Each CDR3 is given with its conserved first and last residue. The D gene is left open where the match is weak. Only part of the rows carry a size: once, few, many, or a class if the clone is expanded.

J gene,clone size,V gene,D gene,CDR3 protein,CDR3 DNA
TRBJ2-1,many,TRBV7-9,-,CASSPIGSFNEQFF,TGTGCCAGCAGCCCGATAGGGAGTTTCAATGAGCAGTTCTTC
TRBJ2-1,-,TRBV20-1,-,CSAQEESNEQFF,TGCAGTGCTCAGGAAGAGAGCAATGAGCAGTTCTTC
TRBJ2-1,-,TRBV12-3/TRBV12-4,-,CASGVLKAEENEQFF,TGTGCCAGCGGAGTTTTGAAGGCAGAAGAAAATGAGCAGTTCTTC
TRBJ2-1,few,TRBV27,TRBD1,CASRRDRQGVYNEQFF,TGTGCCAGCCGTAGAGATCGACAGGGAGTTTACAATGAGCAGTTCTTC
TRBJ2-4,few,TRBV6-1,-,CASSEPVGTRF,TGTGCCAGCAGTGAACCTGTCGGGACCCGATTC
TRBJ2-1,few,TRBV12-3/TRBV12-4,TRBD2,CASSWGGGFVYNEQFF,TGTGCCAGCAGTTGGGGCGGGGGATTTGTCTACAATGAGCAGTTCTTC
TRBJ2-3,many,TRBV21-1,-,CASPQRGKWTDTQYF,TGTGCCAGCCCCCAAAGGGGAAAGTGGACAGATACGCAGTATTTT
TRBJ1-5,many,TRBV24-1,-,CATSDLDSNQPQHF,TGTGCCACCAGTGATTTGGATAGCAATCAGCCCCAGCATTTT
TRBJ2-2,many,TRBV7-8,-,CASSLGTVNTGELFF,TGTGCCAGCAGCTTAGGGACTGTGAACACCGGGGAGCTGTTTTTT
TRBJ2-3,few,TRBV6-6,TRBD2,CASGLVTDTQYF,TGTGCCAGCGGACTAGTCACAGATACGCAGTATTTT
TRBJ2-3,few,TRBV5-5,-,CASSLYNMAVRPDTQYF,TGTGCCAGCAGCTTGTACAATATGGCCGTGCGGCCAGATACGCAGTATTTT
TRBJ2-5,-,TRBV25-1,-,CASSILEGVETQYF,TGTGCCAGCAGCATACTGGAGGGGGTCGAGACCCAGTACTTC
TRBJ2-1,-,TRBV27,TRBD2,CASSLASSGRAWDEQFF,TGTGCCAGCAGTTTAGCTTCTAGCGGGAGGGCCTGGGATGAGCAGTTCTTC
TRBJ2-3,many,TRBV27,-,CASSLRGSGTDTQYF,TGTGCCAGCAGTCTACGAGGATCCGGCACAGATACGCAGTATTTT
TRBJ2-7,few,TRBV20-1,-,CSARVGRDPKDEQYF,TGCAGTGCTAGAGTGGGTCGGGACCCAAAGGACGAGCAGTACTTC
TRBJ2-7,many,TRBV11-2,TRBD2,CASSQTSGGYYEQYF,TGTGCCAGCAGCCAGACTAGCGGGGGATACTACGAGCAGTACTTC
TRBJ1-6,few,TRBV6-1,-,CASSEFSSGRISPLHF,TGTGCCAGCAGTGAATTCTCCTCGGGCCGAATTTCACCCCTCCACTTT
TRBJ2-1,few,TRBV29-1,-,CSVVEFEQFF,TGCAGCGTTGTGGAGTTTGAGCAGTTCTTC
TRBJ2-2,many,TRBV11-1,-,CASSSSPGGISQTGELFF,TGTGCCAGCAGCTCCTCTCCTGGGGGCATAAGTCAGACCGGGGAGCTGTTTTTT
TRBJ2-5,few,TRBV5-6,-,CASSSAGEETQYF,TGTGCCAGCAGCTCGGCAGGGGAAGAGACCCAGTACTTC
TRBJ1-2,-,TRBV27,TRBD1,CASSLFGTADNYGYTF,TGTGCCAGCAGTTTATTTGGGACAGCCGATAACTATGGCTACACCTTC
TRBJ2-1,few,TRBV30,TRBD2,CASRWWEGPHNEQFF,TGTGCCTCGAGGTGGTGGGAGGGCCCCCACAATGAGCAGTTCTTC
TRBJ2-2,few,TRBV12-3/TRBV12-4,TRBD1,CASSFWARGTGELFF,TGTGCCAGCAGTTTCTGGGCCAGGGGGACCGGGGAGCTGTTTTTT
TRBJ2-1,many,TRBV2,-,CASSEARLAGAYNEQFF,TGTGCCAGCAGTGAAGCAAGGCTAGCCGGAGCCTACAATGAGCAGTTCTTC
TRBJ1-1,few,TRBV10-3,-,CAISESPGMNTEAFF,TGTGCCATCAGTGAGTCTCCCGGCATGAACACTGAAGCTTTCTTT
TRBJ1-1,-,TRBV29-1,-,CSVGRDTEAFF,TGCAGCGTAGGGAGGGACACTGAAGCTTTCTTT
TRBJ2-1,many,TRBV9,TRBD2,CASSVGTSQNSYNEQFF,TGTGCCAGCAGCGTGGGGACTAGCCAGAACTCCTACAATGAGCAGTTCTTC
TRBJ2-5,-,TRBV6-1,-,CASKPSYETQYF,TGTGCCAGCAAACCCAGTTACGAGACCCAGTACTTC
TRBJ2-3,-,TRBV20-1,TRBD2,CSARLAGTGSDTQYF,TGCAGTGCTAGACTAGCGGGAACGGGGTCAGATACGCAGTATTTT
TRBJ2-1,few,TRBV7-2,TRBD2,CASTFESGSHNEQFF,TGTGCCAGCACCTTTGAGAGCGGGAGTCACAATGAGCAGTTCTTC
TRBJ2-1,-,TRBV10-2,TRBD2,CASSEVLAGEAYNEQFF,TGCGCCAGCAGTGAGGTTTTAGCGGGAGAAGCCTACAATGAGCAGTTCTTC
TRBJ2-7,few,TRBV27,-,CASSFGTGTYEQYF,TGTGCCAGCAGTTTCGGAACGGGAACCTACGAGCAGTACTTC
TRBJ2-1,many,TRBV7-9,-,CASSFLYNEQFF,TGTGCCAGCAGCTTCCTCTACAATGAGCAGTTCTTC
TRBJ2-7,few,TRBV5-6,-,CASSLGLKFYEQYF,TGTGCCAGCAGCTTGGGACTGAAGTTCTACGAGCAGTACTTC
TRBJ1-1,many,TRBV10-1,-,CASSLGTGMNTEAFF,TGCGCCAGCAGCCTAGGGACGGGAATGAACACTGAAGCTTTCTTT
TRBJ2-1,many,TRBV3-1,-,CASSRRGGNSYNEQFF,TGTGCCAGCAGCCGACGGGGCGGAAACTCCTACAATGAGCAGTTCTTC
TRBJ2-7,many,TRBV29-1,-,CSVESSGTGSSYEQYF,TGCAGCGTTGAGAGTTCCGGGACGGGGAGCTCCTACGAGCAGTACTTC
TRBJ2-6,many,TRBV2,-,CASSENGRESAGANVLTF,TGTGCCAGCAGTGAAAACGGCAGGGAGTCGGCTGGGGCCAACGTCCTGACTTTC
TRBJ2-7,-,TRBV5-6,-,CASNLEGLAYEQYF,TGTGCCAGCAACCTGGAAGGCCTCGCCTACGAGCAGTACTTC
TRBJ2-6,-,TRBV27,-,CASSFIFSGANVLTF,TGTGCCAGCAGTTTTATCTTCTCTGGGGCCAACGTCCTGACTTTC
TRBJ2-7,few,TRBV27,-,CASRVGAGTSYEQYF,TGTGCCAGCAGAGTCGGGGCAGGGACTTCCTACGAGCAGTACTTC
TRBJ2-3,-,TRBV13,-,CASRARGKDTQYF,TGTGCCAGCAGGGCCAGGGGAAAAGATACGCAGTATTTT
TRBJ1-2,many,TRBV29-1,TRBD1,CSVGGTDYGYTF,TGCAGCGTTGGAGGGACAGACTATGGCTACACCTTC
TRBJ2-1,-,TRBV27,-,CASSFISGSSYNEQFF,TGTGCCAGCAGTTTTATTAGCGGAAGCTCCTACAATGAGCAGTTCTTC